Included here is one TCR beta chain sequence, with context. Generated by immunoSEQ multiplex PCR, the TCRdb table keeps only in-frame clones and is missing some. The sample lists 53,000 or so clones; 86% were seen once. The sample is drawn from a study of PD-L1 blockade in urothelial cancer. At the level of the study: Study patients had been treated with 0 to 3 previous chemotherapy regimens.

The germline CDR1 and CDR2 sequences are GTSNPN and SVGIG (reference sequence). With 0 bases removed from V and 4 bases from J, the gap between germline ends came to 9 bases. This CDR3 has 13 residues. The input for sequencing was PBMCs, taken around atezolizumab (anti-PD-L1) treatment. The receptor's source is a man in his fifties or sixties with urothelial cancer. The rearrangement joins TRBV30 to TRBJ1-2; the D is unclear. DNA of the CDR3: TGTGCCTGGAGTGTGAGAAAATCCTATGGCTACACCTTC. It codes for CAWSVRKSYGYTF.